The sequence of this T cell receptor beta chain was determined in a study of blood T cells in healthy people across ages. Study-wide points: Older age went with lower TCR beta diversity per million T cells, in a roughly linear way. Lack of knowledge of donor CMV status possibly confounded expanded clonotype changes.

Per-sample yields of isolated PBMCs were at least 6 million. Germline values: CDR1 LGHDT, CDR2 YNNKEL (reference sequence). V lost 3 bases and J 6 bases, leaving 20 bases between the germline ends. The CDR3 runs 16 residues. A remark on this clonotype: Antigen: not known.

Primers used in a second PCR of about 6 to 11 cycles were a sample-barcoded 5' primer and a J-beta primer mix. In TCRdb, the 5' RACE reads were re-called with MiXCR into one record per CDR3 protein. The data contain hundreds of thousands of distinct CDR3 sequences, about 28% of them singletons. This clonotype was sampled from a woman of 80 years or more in good health. Sequenced: blood. The V and J genes are TRBV3-1 and TRBJ1-2; the D is unclear. The CDR3 spells CASSQGSWAGNDGYTF. The DNA for the CDR3 is TGTGCCAGCAGCCAGGGTTCCTGGGCGGGGAATGATGGCTACACCTTC.